This TCR beta chain was observed in a study of blood T cell repertoires in COVID-19. Whole-study context: Nucleic acid was either cDNA or gDNA, and it came from T cells, B-cell-depleted T cells, or PBMCs.

The data were produced by immunoSEQ multiplex PCR, yet TCRdb's version contains in-frame clones alone and is incomplete. The sample lists approximately 110,000 clones, approximately 85% occurring once. Germline assignment: CDR1 MGHRA and CDR2 YSYEKL. Trimming took 0 bases from V and 7 from J, leaving 7 bases between them. This CDR3 spans 13 amino acids. The chain has TRBV4-1 and TRBJ1-3, with D uncertain. The source of this sequence is a woman at least 80 years old with COVID-19, enrolled during active disease. The sequenced sample consisted of peripheral blood. The DNA of the CDR3 is TGCGCCAGCAGCCAAGATCCAGGCAACACCATATATTTT. Translating it yields CASSQDPGNTIYF.